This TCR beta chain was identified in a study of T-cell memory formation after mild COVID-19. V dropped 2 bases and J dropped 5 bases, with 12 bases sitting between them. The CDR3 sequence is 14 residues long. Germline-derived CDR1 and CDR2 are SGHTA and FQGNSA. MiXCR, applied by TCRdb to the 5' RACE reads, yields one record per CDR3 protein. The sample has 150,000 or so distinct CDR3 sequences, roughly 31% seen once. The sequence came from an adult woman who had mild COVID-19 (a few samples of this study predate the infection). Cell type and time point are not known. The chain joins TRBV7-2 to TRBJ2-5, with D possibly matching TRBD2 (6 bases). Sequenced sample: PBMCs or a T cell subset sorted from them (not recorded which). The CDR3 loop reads CASSLSGVAETQYF. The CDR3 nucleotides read TGTGCCAGCAGCTTATCGGGGGTGGCGGAGACCCAGTACTTC.